These 7 T cell receptor beta chains originate from one sample sequenced in a study of blood T cells in healthy people across ages. The use of a sample-barcoded 5' primer and a J-beta primer mix characterized a second PCR of roughly 6 to 11 cycles. Each CDR3 protein is one row after TCRdb ran MiXCR on the 5' RACE reads. The sample records fewer than 900,000 distinct CDR3 sequences, about 40% being singletons. The sample taken for sequencing was blood. Receptor source: an older woman in good health.

V and J are TRBV7-3 and TRBJ2-2; 7 bases line up with TRBD1. Germline assignment: CDR1 SGHTA and CDR2 FQGTGA. The CDR3 consists of 14 residues. Germline trimming cut 4 bases from V and 4 bases from J; bases unmatched to any gene: 3. In DNA, the CDR3 is TGTGCCAGCAGCTCGACAGGGCTCACCGGGGAGCTGTTTTTT. It codes for CASSSTGLTGELFF.

The rearrangement uses TRBV28 and TRBJ2-2; D gene ambiguous. Germline CDR1 is MDHEN and CDR2 is SYDVKM. This CDR3 has 14 residues. Between the trimmed V and J ends, which lost 2 bases and 7 bases, there was a span of 11 bases. CDR3 sequence (DNA): TGTGCCAGCAGTTTAGGCGTGTCTAGCGGGGAGCTGTTTTTT. Its translation: CASSLGVSSGELFF.

The chain uses TRBV5-1 and TRBJ2-3; TRBD2 aligns across 11 bases. V was pared by 4 bases and J by 2 bases, with 12 bases of the junction left unmatched. Per germline, CDR1 SGHRS and CDR2 YFSETQ. There are 18 residues in the CDR3. In nucleotides, the CDR3 is TGCGCCAGCAGCCCGGAGGGACTAGCGGCCCCCGTCACAGATACGCAGTATTTT. This codes for CASSPEGLAAPVTDTQYF. Combining the CDR3 with reference TRBV5-1 and TRBJ2-3 gives the whole variable domain KAGVTQTPRYLIKTRGQQVTLSCSPISGHRSVSWYQQTPGQGLQFLFEYFSETQRNKGNFPGRFSGRQFSNSRSEMNVSTLELGDSALYLCASSPEGLAAPVTDTQYFGPGTRLTVL.

The chain is built from TRBV18 and TRBJ1-1, with TRBD1 as a possible D gene (5 bases). Trimming cost V 2 bases and J 2 bases, with 9 bases left between them. The CDR3 runs 14 residues. Per germline, CDR1 KGHSH and CDR2 LQKENI. The CDR3 DNA reads as TGTGCCAGCTCACCAGTAGGGGCTAACACTGAAGCTTTCTTT. Translating gives CASSPVGANTEAFF. Looking up the rest from reference TRBV18 and TRBJ1-1 gives the full variable domain: NAGVMQNPRHLVRRRGQEARLRCSPMKGHSHVYWYRQLPEEGLKFMVYLQKENIIDESGMPKERFSAEFPKEGPSILRIQQVVRGDSAAYFCASSPVGANTEAFFGQGTRLTVV.

The J gene is TRBJ2-2, the V gene TRBV11-2; the D call may be TRBD1 or TRBD2 (7 bases each). Deletions cut 6 bases from V and 6 bases from J, with 20 bases between. Germline V gene data show CDR1 as SGHAT and CDR2 as FQNNGV. The CDR3 is made up of 16 amino acids. CDR3 in amino acids: CASSDVQGGASGELFF. The CDR3 DNA reads TGTGCCAGCAGTGACGTGCAGGGGGGGGCATCCGGGGAGCTGTTTTTT.

The rearrangement links TRBV27 to TRBJ2-3; D call uncertain. CDR1 is MNHEY, CDR2 SMNVEV, per germline (reference sequence). The CDR3 has 15 residues. Deletions cut 7 bases from V and 3 bases from J, with 17 bases between. CDR3 region: CASTPQRFRTDTQYF. CDR3 sequence (DNA): TGTGCCAGCACCCCGCAACGGTTTCGGACAGATACGCAGTATTTT.

The chain joins TRBV7-3 to TRBJ2-1; TRBD2 matches 8 bases. The CDR3 is made up of 15 amino acids. The trim removed 5 bases at V and 7 bases at J, leaving 10 bases unmatched. Germline lookup yields CDR1 SGHTA and CDR2 FQGTGA. CDR3 protein: CASSPRGSGINEQFF. CDR3 coding DNA: TGTGCCAGCAGCCCCCGTGGTAGCGGGATAAATGAGCAGTTCTTC.